This T cell receptor (beta chain) was recovered during a study of T-cell memory formation after mild COVID-19. Turning to the study itself: TCR clusters were mostly confined to one donor each. General study points: Largely, contracting CD4+ clones fell within CM and EM, and contracting CD8+ clones within EMRA. The second-wave clones peaking on day 37 were not confirmed as SARS-CoV-2-specific.

V dropped 4 bases and J dropped 3; count of bases not matched to a gene: 10. The CDR3 is 16 residues long. The germline gives CDR1 MGHRA, CDR2 YSYEKL. In this sample, this clonotype turned up a few times. Its specificity is unknown. Amplification by 5'RACE using constant-segment primers produced TCR alpha and TCR beta cDNA libraries that carried sample barcodes and UMIs. TCRdb re-called the 5' RACE reads through MiXCR, storing one row per CDR3 protein. The sample yields hundreds of thousands of distinct CDR3 sequences, around a sixth seen once. The sequence was collected from an adult woman who had mild COVID-19 (a few samples of this study predate the infection). Cell type and time point are not known. The source material was PBMCs or a T cell subset sorted from them (not recorded which). This chain links TRBV4-1 with TRBJ2-3; 7 bases map to TRBD1. Here the CDR3 reads CASSRMTGMGTDTQYF. CDR3 bases: TGCGCCAGCAGCCGCATGACAGGGATGGGAACAGATACGCAGTATTTT.